The 28 T cell receptor beta chains in this list originate from one sample, sequenced in a study of CD8+ T cells in alopecia areata. Sample treatment: oral pan-JAK inhibitor, 5-10 mg twice daily. Sequencing used cDNA as its template, made by extracting RNA and reverse transcribing it. The data were produced by immunoSEQ multiplex PCR, yet TCRdb's version contains in-frame clones alone and is incomplete. Of 100,000 to 140,000 clones listed, 84% were seen once; the top ten hold around 25%. The source was CD8+ T cells sorted from blood, collected at week 24, from a patient treated with tofacitinib. Source of these receptors: a human donor with alopecia areata.

The chain uses TRBV4-1 and TRBJ1-2; maybe TRBD1 (6 bases). Germline CDR1 is MGHRA and CDR2 is YSYEKL. The CDR3 has 16 residues. Trimming stripped 0 bases from V and 4 bases from J, with 15 bases between. The CDR3 region has the DNA TGCGCCAGCAGCCAAGACGGGTCAGGGGCAGGCTATGGCTACACCTTC. It codes for CASSQDGSGAGYGYTF.

The chain combines TRBV11-2 with TRBJ2-3, with no clear D. The ends were cut back, 4 bases at V and 0 bases at J, with 17 bases in the middle. This CDR3 has 17 residues. Germline lookup yields CDR1 SGHAT and CDR2 FQNNGV. The CDR3 here is CASSSQIVSRSTDTQYF. CDR3 bases: TGTGCCAGCAGCTCCCAGATAGTATCTCGTAGCACAGATACGCAGTATTTT.

The J gene is TRBJ1-3, the V gene TRBV27; D might be TRBD1 (6 bases). Deletions cut 6 bases from V and 1 base from J, with 10 bases between. The germline CDR1 and CDR2 sequences are MNHEY and SMNVEV (reference sequence). The CDR3 has 14 amino acids. The CDR3 DNA sequence: TGTGCCAGCAGACGAGGGGGTTCTGGAAACACCATATATTTT. Protein: CASRRGGSGNTIYF.

This clone has a single count. The V and J genes are TRBV2 and TRBJ2-1, with D possibly being TRBD1 or TRBD2 (5 bases each). Trimming pared 2 bases from V and 9 bases from J, leaving 26 bases between. CDR1 is SNHLY, CDR2 FYNNEI, per germline. The CDR3 runs to 18 residues. DNA of the CDR3: TGTGCCAGCAGTGAAAGCGCCGCGGCGGTACCGGGAAGGGGTGAGCAGTTCTTC. Its translation: CASSESAAAVPGRGEQFF.

The chain combines TRBV13 with TRBJ2-1; D possibly matches TRBD1 or TRBD2 (5 bases each). The V gene's germline CDR1 is PRHDT and CDR2 FYEKMQ (reference sequence). The CDR3 length is 16 residues. Trimming pared 4 bases from V and 4 bases from J, leaving 17 bases between. The CDR3 DNA reads TGTGCCAGCAGCTCTCCCGGGACGATATATTACAATGAGCAGTTCTTC. Translation gives CASSSPGTIYYNEQFF.

This clone came up once. The chain is built from TRBV5-4 and TRBJ2-4; possibly TRBD2 for D (5 bases). CDR3 size: 13 residues. Trimming removed 6 bases from V and 9 bases from J, with 16 bases in between. From germline, CDR1 is SGHNT and CDR2 YYREEE (reference sequence). CDR3 DNA: TGTGCCAGCACCAACTCGGGGTGGGGCATTCAGTACTTC. It is translated as CASTNSGWGIQYF.

The chain has TRBV11-2 and TRBJ2-7; 9 nucleotides align to TRBD1. The germline V gene encodes CDR1 SGHAT and CDR2 FQNNGV. This CDR3 comprises 15 residues. With V trimmed by 0 bases and J by 5 bases, 5 bases remained unmatched. This CDR3 reads CASSLETGGLHEQYF. The CDR3 nucleotides read TGTGCCAGCAGCTTAGAGACAGGGGGTTTGCACGAGCAGTACTTC.

The J gene is TRBJ2-2, the V gene TRBV29-1, with a possible D match to TRBD1 (5 bases). Germline loops: CDR1 SQVTM, CDR2 ANQGSEA. This CDR3 region has 12 residues. V shed 7 bases and J shed 3 bases, with 9 bases lying between them. The DNA for the CDR3 is TGCAGCGCCATACAGGACACCGGGGAGCTGTTTTTT. This gives the protein CSAIQDTGELFF.

The genes are TRBV10-3 and TRBJ1-2; no clear D gene. The CDR3 has 14 amino acids. Trimming removed 0 bases from V and 2 bases from J, with 7 bases in between. Germline CDR1 reads ENHRY; CDR2 reads SYGVKD. The CDR3 nucleotides read TGTGCCATCAGTGAGTCAGCCAGGAACTATGGCTACACCTTC. This gives the protein CAISESARNYGYTF.

Remarks on this clone: Other DNA sequences within the sample encode an identical CDR3. The V gene is TRBV27, the J gene TRBJ2-1; 12 bases are shared with TRBD2. Unmatched junction bases numbered 4, after V lost 4 bases and J lost 6 bases. In germline, CDR1 is MNHEY, CDR2 SMNVEV (reference sequence). The CDR3 loop spans 15 amino acids. The CDR3 sequence: CASSSTSGGFNEQFF. CDR3 nucleotides: TGTGCCAGCAGTTCCACTAGCGGGGGGTTCAATGAGCAGTTCTTC.

CDR3 coding DNA: TGTGCCAGCAGCTATCGGGATCGTTGGGAGACCCAGTACTTC. It codes for CASSYRDRWETQYF. The rearrangement uses TRBV27 and TRBJ2-5; possible D gene TRBD2, 5 bases. Germline V gene data show CDR1 as MNHEY and CDR2 as SMNVEV (reference sequence). The CDR3 has 14 amino acids. Trimming stripped 6 bases from V and 5 bases from J, with 16 bases between.

The rearrangement joins TRBV6-6 to TRBJ2-7; D could derive from TRBD1 or TRBD2 (5 bases each). Germline V gene sequence: CDR1 MNHNY, CDR2 SVGAGI (reference sequence). V was cut by 0 bases and J by 0 bases, with 9 bases left in between. The CDR3 extends over 15 amino acids. The CDR3 DNA follows: TGTGCCAGCAGTTACTCGAGGGGTAGCTCCTACGAGCAGTACTTC. Translating gives CASSYSRGSSYEQYF.

The gene calls are TRBV6-6 and TRBJ2-1; tentatively, D is TRBD1 (5 bases). V gave up 0 bases and J gave up 8 bases, with 11 bases separating them. Germline V gene sequence: CDR1 MNHNY, CDR2 SVGAGI (reference sequence). This CDR3 is 14 amino acids long. The CDR3 nucleotides read TGTGCCAGCAGTTACTCCCAGGGCGCTGATGAGCAGTTCTTC. Amino acid sequence: CASSYSQGADEQFF.

This clone was recorded a few times. Here the CDR3 reads CSGSAGSEAFF. The CDR3 DNA is TGCAGCGGCTCCGCGGGAAGTGAAGCTTTCTTT. V usage is TRBV29-1 and J usage is TRBJ1-1; D is uncertain. Germline loops: CDR1 SQVTM, CDR2 ANQGSEA. CDR3 length equals 11 residues. With 7 bases removed from V and 7 bases from J, the gap between germline ends came to 13 bases.

The rearrangement uses TRBV10-3 and TRBJ1-4; D unresolved. The V and J ends lost 2 bases and 0 bases respectively, with 10 bases between them. The CDR3 loop spans 16 amino acids. Germline V gene lookup returns CDR1 ENHRY and CDR2 SYGVKD. Here the CDR3 reads CAISEGQVTTNEKLFF. DNA of the CDR3: TGTGCCATCAGTGAGGGGCAGGTTACAACTAATGAAAAACTGTTTTTT.

The rearrangement uses TRBV27 and TRBJ1-6; D is undetermined. The ends were cut back, 1 base at V and 2 bases at J, with 6 bases in the middle. This CDR3 has 15 residues. Germline CDR1 is MNHEY and CDR2 is SMNVEV (reference sequence). CDR3 bases: TGTGCCAGCAGTTTATATAGCACCTATAATTCACCCCTCCACTTT. Protein: CASSLYSTYNSPLHF.

This chain links TRBV4-3 with TRBJ1-5; D gene unclear. Germline CDR1 reads LGHNA; CDR2 reads YSLEER. The CDR3 loop spans 13 amino acids. V was pared by 0 bases and J by 9 bases, with 9 bases between. The CDR3 DNA follows: TGCGCCAGCAGCCAAGATCGGGGTTGGCCCCAGCATTTT. Protein sequence: CASSQDRGWPQHF.

Concerning this clone itself: This sample also contains other DNA sequences that code for the same CDR3. The chain combines TRBV4-2 with TRBJ2-7, with 9 bases lining up with TRBD2. V shed 0 bases and J 0 bases; nucleotides not matched to a gene: 3. Germline V gene lookup returns CDR1 LGHNA and CDR2 YNFKEQ. The CDR3 spans 16 residues. In DNA form, the CDR3 reads TGTGCCAGCAGCCAAGAAAGTAGCGGGAGCTCCTACGAGCAGTACTTC. The encoded protein is CASSQESSGSSYEQYF.

This chain uses TRBV27 with TRBJ2-7, with 9 bases aligning to TRBD1. V dropped 7 bases and J dropped 5; count of bases not matched to a gene: 12. This CDR3 contains 15 residues. Germline V gives CDR1 MNHEY, CDR2 SMNVEV (reference sequence). The CDR3 nucleotides read TGTGCCAGCAAGGTCCAGGGGACAGGGTACCACGAGCAGTACTTC. Translating it yields CASKVQGTGYHEQYF.

The chain couples TRBV27 to TRBJ2-1; TRBD2 aligns across 8 bases. V was clipped by 2 bases and J by 10 bases; unmatched bases: 13. The CDR3 contains 16 residues. The V gene's germline CDR1 is MNHEY and CDR2 SMNVEV (reference sequence). The CDR3 coding sequence is TGTGCCAGCAGTTTACTCTACGGGGGGGGCCTTACGGAGCAGTTCTTC. The encoded protein is CASSLLYGGGLTEQFF.

V is TRBV5-4 and J is TRBJ2-1; 8 nucleotides agree with TRBD2. CDR3 length: 16 residues. J was trimmed by 0 bases and V by 4 bases; bases with no gene match: 6. CDR1 SGHNT and CDR2 YYREEE come from the germline V gene (reference sequence). Here the CDR3 reads CASSPNGGASYNEQFF. The CDR3 coding sequence is TGTGCCAGCAGCCCTAACGGGGGGGCCTCCTACAATGAGCAGTTCTTC.

The chain carries TRBV18 and TRBJ2-5; TRBD1 matches at 7 bases. The CDR3 has 15 amino acids. Trimming took 5 bases from V and 1 from J; bases not matched to a gene: 7. The germline CDR1 and CDR2 sequences are KGHSH and LQKENI. The CDR3: CASSDRDRTQETQYF. In nucleotides, the CDR3 is TGTGCCAGCTCAGACCGGGACAGAACCCAAGAGACCCAGTACTTC.

The J gene is TRBJ1-1, the V gene TRBV19, with a weak D call TRBD1 (5 bases). The CDR3 is made up of 14 amino acids. V lost 9 bases, J lost 7 bases, and 21 bases lay in between. CDR1 is LNHDA and CDR2 is SQIVND in the germline V gene (reference sequence). CDR3 coding DNA: TGTGCCAGCAGTTGGGGCCCCGCTCAGAGTGAAGCTTTCTTT. Residues: CASSWGPAQSEAFF.

The rearrangement joins TRBV2 to TRBJ2-7; the D gene could be TRBD1 or TRBD2 (5 bases each). The germline V gene has CDR1 SNHLY and CDR2 FYNNEI. Trimming shortened V by 5 bases and J by 5 bases, and 16 bases separated the two germline ends. This CDR3 region has 14 residues. The CDR3 DNA reads as TGTGCCAGCAGTCGCCTGGGGGAACTCGACGAGCAGTACTTC. This sequence encodes CASSRLGELDEQYF.

V is TRBV2 and J is TRBJ1-4; D not resolved. Germline lookup yields CDR1 SNHLY and CDR2 FYNNEI. Trimming removed 4 bases at V and 6 bases at J, with 12 bases between. The length of the CDR3 is 14 residues. The CDR3 DNA reads as TGTGCCAGCAGTGGAGACGGAGGGCATGAAAAACTGTTTTTT. Its translation is CASSGDGGHEKLFF.

The chain has TRBV5-4 and TRBJ2-1; 7 positions agree with TRBD2. Germline assignment: CDR1 SGHNT and CDR2 YYREEE (reference sequence). The J segment lost 10 bases and the V segment lost 3 bases, leaving 7 bases of the junction unmatched. CDR3 length: 13 amino acids. CDR3 residues: CASSYSTGGEQFF. Here the CDR3 DNA reads TGTGCCAGCAGCTACTCGACCGGGGGGGAGCAGTTCTTC.

The chain links TRBV28 to TRBJ2-2; D not certain. The CDR3 sequence is 16 residues long. Per the germline V gene, CDR1 is MDHEN and CDR2 is SYDVKM. With 1 base removed from V and 2 bases from J, the gap between germline ends came to 11 bases. CDR3 sequence reads: CASSLSLDLNTGELFF. The CDR3 region has the DNA TGTGCCAGCAGTTTATCTCTGGACCTCAACACCGGGGAGCTGTTTTTT.

This sequence joins TRBV5-6 and TRBJ1-1; D is possibly TRBD1 (5 bases). The CDR3 is 13 amino acids. Trimming left V 2 bases short and J 4 bases short, with 9 bases between. The V gene's germline CDR1 is SGHDT and CDR2 YYEEEE. In nucleotides, the CDR3 is TGTGCCAGCAGCTTAGTTAGGGGCACTGAAGCTTTCTTT. Translation: CASSLVRGTEAFF.